The 18 T cell receptor beta chains presented below share a single source sample, sequenced in a study of human T cells and chemical hapten exposure. Stated time point: patch test 1, 2 weeks after DPC sensitization. Sample treatment: therapeutic diphenylcyclopropenone sensitization with weekly scalp DPC. In TCRdb, the RACE reads were re-called with MiXCR into one record per CDR3 protein. The sample includes about 110,000 distinct CDR3 sequences, approximately 10% of them seen just once. The specimen comprised whole blood, sampled in connection with sensitization to the hapten diphenylcyclopropenone (DPC). These receptors were obtained from a woman in her 40s with alopecia areata. Some clones in this sample may be carry-over from other donors' samples.

In its sample, this clonotype was seen a few times. V and J are TRBV7-9 and TRBJ1-5; no clear D. Germline assignment: CDR1 SEHNR and CDR2 FQNEAQ (reference sequence). V was cut by 5 bases and J by 5 bases, with 7 bases left in between. The CDR3 consists of 12 residues. DNA for the CDR3: TGTGCCAGCAGCGATCAGGATCAGCCCCAGCATTTT. It codes for CASSDQDQPQHF. Supplemented by reference TRBV7-9 and TRBJ1-5, the full variable domain reads DTGVSQNPRHKITKRGQNVTFRCDPISEHNRLYWYRQTLGQGPEFLTYFQNEAQLEKSRLLSDRFSAERPKGSFSTLEIQRTEQGDSAMYLCASSDQDQPQHFGDGTRLSIL.

This clonotype was counted a few times. The V gene is TRBV9, the J gene TRBJ2-3; D unresolved. The CDR3 consists of 13 residues. The V gene's germline CDR1 is SGDLS and CDR2 YYNGEE. V was cut by 0 bases and J by 7 bases, with 9 bases left in between. This chain's CDR3 is CASSVGGAYTQYF. The DNA for the CDR3 is TGTGCCAGCAGCGTAGGAGGAGCATATACGCAGTATTTT.

This clonotype was seen a handful of times. The chain uses TRBV9 and TRBJ2-7; D is uncertain. The germline gives CDR1 SGDLS, CDR2 YYNGEE. This CDR3 has 13 amino acids. Trimming took 0 bases from V and 6 from J, leaving 10 bases between them. CDR3 in amino acids: CASSVEPTSEQYF. CDR3 coding DNA: TGTGCCAGCAGCGTAGAACCCACCTCCGAGCAGTACTTC. Using reference TRBV9 and TRBJ2-7 for the parts outside the CDR3, the full variable domain is DSGVTQTPKHLITATGQRVTLRCSPRSGDLSVYWYQQSLDQGLQFLIQYYNGEERAKGNILERFSAQQFPDLHSELNLSSLELGDSALYFCASSVEPTSEQYFGPGTRLTVT.

Only a few counts were recorded for this clonotype. The chain joins TRBV6-2 or TRBV6-3 to TRBJ2-5; 12 bases agree with TRBD2. Germline V CDR1 and CDR2: MNHEY, SVGEGT. The CDR3 covers 17 residues. With 6 bases clipped from V and 2 bases from J, the junction kept 10 bases outside the gene matches. CDR3 protein: CASRTGGTSGPQETQYF. The DNA of the CDR3 is TGTGCCAGCAGAACGGGCGGGACTAGCGGGCCACAAGAGACCCAGTACTTC.

There are many counts of this clonotype. V usage is TRBV2 and J usage is TRBJ1-2; D ambiguous. Trimming shortened V by 7 bases and J by 0 bases, and 12 bases separated the two germline ends. The CDR3 has 14 residues. CDR1 is SNHLY and CDR2 is FYNNEI in the germline V gene. The CDR3 region has the DNA TGTGCCAGCAAATTAGGCGCAACTAACTATGGCTACACCTTC. Translated, it gives CASKLGATNYGYTF. The full variable domain, with the rest looked up from reference TRBV2 and TRBJ1-2, is EPEVTQTPSHQVTQMGQEVILRCVPISNHLYFYWYRQILGQKVEFLVSFYNNEISEKSEIFDDQFSVERPDGSNFTLKIRSTKLEDSAMYFCASKLGATNYGYTFGSGTRLTVV.

In its sample, this clonotype was seen a few times. The junction departs from the called germline gene at one end, perhaps through a read error. The CDR3, as DNA: TGTGCCAGCAGCCCCAGATGGGACAGGGGGCTCAGAGGATTT. This gives the protein CASSPRWDRGLRGF. V gene TRBV12-3 or TRBV12-4 combines with J gene TRBJ1-1, with 12 bases that match TRBD1. The CDR3 is 14 amino acids.

This clonotype occurred many times. The rearrangement links TRBV5-6 to TRBJ2-3; 7 positions match TRBD1. The CDR3 sequence is 16 residues long. Germline V gene lookup returns CDR1 SGHDT and CDR2 YYEEEE. V trimming: 2 bases; J trimming: 6 bases; junction bases outside the gene matches: 12. CDR3 nucleotide sequence: TGTGCCAGCAGCTTTTCAGTGTACAGGGGAATGGATACGCAGTATTTT. Translation gives CASSFSVYRGMDTQYF.

This chain joins TRBV11-2 and TRBJ1-1, with D unresolved. Germline-derived CDR1 and CDR2 are SGHAT and FQNNGV. This CDR3 has 13 amino acids. Trimming left V 3 bases short and J 6 bases short, with 11 bases between. CDR3 residues: CASSFLEEPEAFF. The CDR3, as DNA: TGTGCCAGCAGCTTTCTGGAGGAGCCTGAAGCTTTCTTT.

This clonotype was counted many times. The rearrangement uses TRBV5-4 and TRBJ2-2; tentative D call: TRBD2 (6 bases). The CDR3 loop spans 15 amino acids. Looked up from germline, CDR1 is SGHNT and CDR2 is YYREEE (reference sequence). Deletions cut 0 bases from V and 1 base from J, with 7 bases between. CDR3 in amino acids: CASSLDSGNTGELFF. The CDR3 DNA is TGTGCCAGCAGCTTGGATAGCGGGAACACCGGGGAGCTGTTTTTT.

The chain uses TRBV29-1 and TRBJ1-1, with D perhaps matching TRBD1 (5 bases). V was cut by 5 bases and J by 0 bases, with 13 bases left in between. Germline-derived CDR1 and CDR2 are SQVTM and ANQGSEA. The CDR3 is made up of 14 amino acids. The CDR3 here is CSVPGQGMNTEAFF. For the CDR3, the DNA is TGCAGCGTTCCCGGGCAGGGTATGAACACTGAAGCTTTCTTT.

This clonotype was seen ten or more times. This chain joins TRBV29-1 and TRBJ1-2; tentative D call: TRBD1 (6 bases). Trimming took off 7 bases at V and 7 bases at J, with 13 bases between the two ends. The CDR3 is 11 residues long. CDR1 and CDR2 from the germline V gene are SQVTM and ANQGSEA. DNA for the CDR3: TGCAGCGCCCAAGGGGGAGGTGGCTACACCTTC. Its translation is CSAQGGGGYTF.

The V gene is TRBV4-2, the J gene TRBJ2-5, with D unresolved. Germline-derived CDR1 and CDR2 are LGHNA and YNFKEQ. The ends were cut back, 0 bases at V and 1 base at J, with 9 bases in the middle. The CDR3 length is 15 residues. This CDR3 reads CASSQDRVSQETQYF. The CDR3 region has the DNA TGTGCCAGCAGCCAAGATAGGGTTAGCCAAGAGACCCAGTACTTC.

This clonotype occurred a few times. The chain recombines TRBV20-1 with TRBJ2-5, with 10 bases that match TRBD2. The CDR3 extends over 16 amino acids. Germline trimming cut 0 bases from V and 2 bases from J; bases unmatched to any gene: 6. Looked up from germline, CDR1 is DFQATT and CDR2 is SNEGSKA (reference sequence). The CDR3 is CSARDVSGRTQETQYF. In DNA form, the CDR3 reads TGCAGTGCTAGAGATGTTAGCGGGAGGACTCAAGAGACCCAGTACTTC.

This clonotype was seen only a few times. The chain couples TRBV3-1 to TRBJ2-6; D is unclear. Per germline, CDR1 LGHDT and CDR2 YNNKEL (reference sequence). Trimming stripped 2 bases from V and 0 bases from J, with 11 bases between. The CDR3 has 17 residues. This CDR3 is CASSQRTVGSGANVLTF. As DNA, the CDR3 is TGTGCCAGCAGCCAAAGGACGGTGGGCTCTGGGGCCAACGTCCTGACTTTC.

At least ten counts were recorded for this clonotype. The genes are TRBV7-2 and TRBJ1-3; 7 nucleotides line up with TRBD1. J lost 1 base, V lost 1 base, and 1 base had no gene match. In germline, CDR1 is SGHTA, CDR2 FQGNSA. This CDR3 has 15 amino acids. CDR3 DNA: TGTGCCAGCAGCTTAGGACAGGGATCTGGAAACACCATATATTTT. It is translated as CASSLGQGSGNTIYF.

In its sample, this clonotype was seen a few times. This chain connects TRBV14 to TRBJ1-1, with 8 nucleotides matching TRBD1. V lost 5 bases and J lost 0; bases outside the gene matches: 2. Looked up from germline, CDR1 is SGHDN and CDR2 is FVKESK. The CDR3 contains 14 residues. The CDR3 coding sequence is TGTGCCAGCAGCATCAGGGGGCTGAACACTGAAGCTTTCTTT. The encoded protein is CASSIRGLNTEAFF.

The CDR3 region is CASSLSAGKLAGYTF. The CDR3 region has the DNA TGTGCCAGCAGCTTATCCGCAGGAAAGTTGGCTGGCTACACCTTC. The chain couples TRBV11-1 to TRBJ1-2; D not resolved. Per the germline V gene, CDR1 is SGHAT and CDR2 is FQDESV (reference sequence). The CDR3 has 15 amino acids. Trimming took off 2 bases at V and 7 bases at J, with 17 bases between the two ends.

This rearrangement joins TRBV30 to TRBJ1-5, with no clear D. Trimming removed 4 bases from V and 6 bases from J, with 16 bases in between. The CDR3 has 14 residues. The V gene's germline CDR1 is GTSNPN and CDR2 SVGIG (reference sequence). CDR3 nucleotides: TGTGCCTGGACAACCCTGGGGAACGGTCAGCCCCAGCATTTT. Protein product: CAWTTLGNGQPQHF.